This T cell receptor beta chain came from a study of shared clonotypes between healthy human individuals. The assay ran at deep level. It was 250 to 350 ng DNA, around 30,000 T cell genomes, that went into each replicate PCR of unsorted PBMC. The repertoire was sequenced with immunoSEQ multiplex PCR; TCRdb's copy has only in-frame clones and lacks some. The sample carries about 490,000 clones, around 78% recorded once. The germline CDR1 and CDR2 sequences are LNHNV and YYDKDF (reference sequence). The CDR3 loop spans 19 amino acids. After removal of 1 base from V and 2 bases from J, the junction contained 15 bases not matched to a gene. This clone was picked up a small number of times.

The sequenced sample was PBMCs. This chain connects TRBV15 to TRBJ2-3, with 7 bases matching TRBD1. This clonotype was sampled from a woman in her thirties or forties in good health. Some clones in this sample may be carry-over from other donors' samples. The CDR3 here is CATSRVPGQTTKITDTQYF. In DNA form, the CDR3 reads TGTGCCACCAGCAGAGTTCCGGGACAGACGACCAAAATCACAGATACGCAGTATTTT.